The present T cell receptor beta chain was sequenced within a study of shared clonotypes between healthy human individuals. Study outcomes and limitations: It was observed that roughly 5.1% of naive CD4 clonotypes were shared across several donors.

The germline CDR1 and CDR2 sequences are LNHDA and SQIVND (reference sequence). The junction had 12 bases not matched to a gene; V was cut back by 3 bases and J by 8 bases. There are 16 residues in the CDR3. Some clones are missing from TCRdb's copy, which holds only in-frame ones; the method was immunoSEQ multiplex PCR. The sample holds around 990,000 clones, approximately 80% seen once. In regard to this clone: Its antigen is not identified.

The sequenced material came from memory CD4+ T cells from PBMCs. The sample's subset: CD45RA-negative fraction. The gene calls are TRBV19 and TRBJ2-1; TRBD2 matches at 8 bases. This clonotype was obtained from a young man in good health. Some clones in this sample may be carry-over from other donors' samples. CDR3: CASSMLWSGRNYEQFF. CDR3 nucleotides: TGTGCCAGTAGTATGCTCTGGAGCGGGAGAAATTATGAGCAGTTCTTC.